This T cell receptor (beta chain) was profiled in a study of vaccination effects on CD4 cells after COVID-19. Study-level information: In culture with about 10 IU/ml IL-2 and about 9.7 ug/ml peptides, PBMC were grown at a few million per well. General study points: Vaccine- and infection-induced clones showed marked clonal contraction late following vaccination.

Isolating CD4+ T cells followed about 11 days of culture. Participants got two doses of BNT162b2 or mRNA-1273 vaccine. The authors exchanged half the medium for IL-2 medium on days 3 and 7. Turning to this clone: Its antigen is unidentified.

Here immunoSEQ multiplex PCR was the method, and the copy in TCRdb shows in-frame clones only, minus some. The sample has approximately 37,000 clones, about two thirds seen once. Trimming took off 5 bases at V and 5 bases at J, with 15 bases between the two ends. From germline, CDR1 is MNHEY and CDR2 SVGEGT. CDR3 length: 14 amino acids. This specimen consisted of CD4+ T cells from PBMCs cultured without peptide, obtained after COVID-19 vaccination. V usage is TRBV6-2 or TRBV6-3 and J usage is TRBJ1-2; D possibly corresponds to TRBD1 (5 bases). The TCR sequence derives from a human donor who received a COVID-19 vaccine. The DNA for the CDR3 is TGTGCCAGCAGTCCCGGGACGGTCTTTTATGGCTACACCTTC. Translating gives CASSPGTVFYGYTF.